Below, 18 T cell receptor beta chains from the same sample are listed, as sequenced in a study of blood T cell repertoires in COVID-19. Some clones are missing from TCRdb's copy, which holds only in-frame ones; the method was immunoSEQ multiplex PCR. Counted here are about 210,000 clones, about 88% occurring once; the ten biggest clones make up roughly 0.69%. The sequencing sample was made of peripheral blood. The receptors derive from a man between 40 and 49 years old with acute or convalescent COVID-19.

The chain uses TRBV2 and TRBJ2-2, with a possible D match to TRBD1 (5 bases). The CDR3 is 14 residues long. Deletions cut 4 bases from V and 2 bases from J, with 8 bases between. Germline-derived CDR1 and CDR2 are SNHLY and FYNNEI. This chain's CDR3 is CASSAQGNTGELFF. CDR3 bases: TGTGCCAGCAGTGCGCAGGGTAACACCGGGGAGCTGTTTTTT.

V is TRBV19 and J is TRBJ2-5; a possible D gene is TRBD2 (6 bases). The CDR3 contains 15 residues. Trimming removed 8 bases at V and 3 bases at J, with 19 bases between. Per germline, CDR1 LNHDA and CDR2 SQIVND (reference sequence). This CDR3 is CASGEAGTWKETQYF. The CDR3 DNA reads TGTGCCAGTGGGGAAGCCGGGACTTGGAAAGAGACCCAGTACTTC.

The J gene is TRBJ2-7, the V gene TRBV11-2; the match to TRBD1 covers 8 bases. V was clipped by 5 bases and J by 0 bases; unmatched bases: 6. The CDR3 sequence is 15 residues long. CDR1 SGHAT and CDR2 FQNNGV come from the germline V gene. The CDR3 sequence is CASSARTGISYEQYF. For the CDR3, the DNA is TGTGCCAGCAGCGCCCGGACAGGGATCTCCTACGAGCAGTACTTC.

V gene TRBV5-1 combines with J gene TRBJ2-3; 9 bases are shared with TRBD1. Trimming at V came to 3 bases and at J to 6 bases, leaving 8 bases not matched to a gene. CDR1 and CDR2 (germline): SGHRS, YFSETQ. The CDR3 extends over 15 amino acids. In DNA form, the CDR3 reads TGCGCCAGCAGCTCGGGACAGGGAGTTTTGGATACGCAGTATTTT. Protein: CASSSGQGVLDTQYF.

In this sample, this clone turned up once. The chain is built from TRBV7-8 and TRBJ1-2, with 8 bases that match TRBD1. After removal of 3 bases from V and 8 bases from J, the junction contained 5 bases not matched to a gene. This CDR3 is built from 13 residues. Looked up from germline, CDR1 is SGHVS and CDR2 is FQNEAQ. This CDR3 reads CASSLDRVGGYTF. CDR3 in DNA: TGTGCCAGCAGCTTGGACAGGGTCGGCGGCTACACCTTC. The full variable domain, rest sourced from reference TRBV7-8 and TRBJ1-2, is GAGVSQSPRYKVAKRGQDVALRCDPISGHVSLFWYQQALGQGPEFLTYFQNEAQLDKSGLPSDRFFAERPEGSVSTLKIQRTQQEDSAVYLCASSLDRVGGYTFGSGTRLTVV.

This chain connects TRBV5-5 to TRBJ2-5; D might be TRBD2 (7 bases). CDR3 length: 14 residues. V dropped 1 base and J dropped 5 bases, with 12 bases sitting between them. Germline CDR1 and CDR2: SGHKS and YYEKEE (reference sequence). DNA of the CDR3: TGTGCCAGCAGCTTGTCTGCGGGGGCCGAGACCCAGTACTTC. Translating it yields CASSLSAGAETQYF.

The chain links TRBV9 to TRBJ2-3, with TRBD1 as a possible D gene (5 bases). The CDR3 contains 16 residues. Germline CDR1 reads SGDLS; CDR2 reads YYNGEE. The V and J ends lost 1 base and 0 bases respectively, with 12 bases between them. Here the CDR3 reads CASSVTGSLSTDTQYF. The CDR3 nucleotides read TGTGCCAGCAGCGTAACAGGTTCCCTGAGCACAGATACGCAGTATTTT. The full variable domain, in which reference TRBV9 and TRBJ2-3 provide the parts outside the CDR3, is DSGVTQTPKHLITATGQRVTLRCSPRSGDLSVYWYQQSLDQGLQFLIQYYNGEERAKGNILERFSAQQFPDLHSELNLSSLELGDSALYFCASSVTGSLSTDTQYFGPGTRLTVL.

V gene TRBV6-2 or TRBV6-3 combines with J gene TRBJ2-7; tentative D call: TRBD1 (6 bases). From germline, CDR1 is MNHEY and CDR2 SVGEGT. The CDR3 consists of 16 residues. V was pared by 2 bases and J by 1 base, with 15 bases between. The CDR3 spells CASSYRGPQGSYEQYF. CDR3 coding DNA: TGTGCCAGCAGTTACCGTGGACCTCAGGGGTCCTACGAGCAGTACTTC.

J is TRBJ1-4 and V is TRBV11-2, with D tentatively TRBD1 (6 bases). The ends were cut back, 7 bases at V and 8 bases at J, with 11 bases in the middle. Germline V gives CDR1 SGHAT, CDR2 FQNNGV. This CDR3 has 12 residues. The CDR3 DNA reads TGTGCCAGCAAAAAGGGGGGGGAAAAACTGTTTTTT. Translating it yields CASKKGGEKLFF.

As concerns this clone: Other DNA sequences in the sample encode the same CDR3. V usage is TRBV7-3 and J usage is TRBJ2-3; tentative D call: TRBD2 (5 bases). Trimming pared 0 bases from V and 1 base from J, leaving 8 bases between. The CDR3 is made up of 15 amino acids. Germline V gene data show CDR1 as SGHTA and CDR2 as FQGTGA. The CDR3 sequence is CASSLTGDRTDTQYF. For the CDR3, the DNA is TGTGCCAGCAGCTTAACCGGGGATCGCACAGATACGCAGTATTTT.

This clone showed up just a few times. This chain joins TRBV11-3 and TRBJ2-3, with a possible D match to TRBD2 (5 bases). CDR1 and CDR2 from the germline V gene are SGHNT and YENEEA. V lost 1 base and J 1 base, leaving 15 bases between the germline ends. The CDR3 consists of 17 residues. This CDR3 reads CASSLVRPVRGTDTQYF. CDR3 nucleotide sequence: TGTGCCAGCAGCTTAGTCCGGCCGGTGCGGGGCACAGATACGCAGTATTTT. The entire variable domain, with the rest obtained from reference TRBV11-3 and TRBJ2-3, is as follows: EAGVVQSPRYKIIEKKQPVAFWCNPISGHNTLYWYLQNLGQGPELLIRYENEEAVDDSQLPKDRFSAERLKGVDSTLKIQPAELGDSAVYLCASSLVRPVRGTDTQYFGPGTRLTVL.

The chain combines TRBV28 with TRBJ2-7; no reliable D call. Trimming cost V 2 bases and J 6 bases, with 5 bases left between them. The CDR3 has 11 amino acids. Germline V gene lookup returns CDR1 MDHEN and CDR2 SYDVKM. CDR3 protein: CASSLLGEQYF. CDR3 coding DNA: TGTGCCAGCAGTTTACTAGGCGAGCAGTACTTC.

V gene TRBV6-5 combines with J gene TRBJ1-2; D might be TRBD1 (6 bases). The ends were cut back, 5 bases at V and 4 bases at J, with 14 bases in the middle. There are 14 residues in the CDR3. In germline, CDR1 is MNHEY, CDR2 SVGAGI. The CDR3 sequence is CASSNRERTYGYTF. The CDR3 coding sequence is TGTGCCAGCAGTAACAGGGAAAGGACCTATGGCTACACCTTC.

This clone is a singleton in its sample. This rearrangement joins TRBV27 to TRBJ2-1, with 8 bases that match TRBD2. Unmatched junction bases numbered 3, after V lost 2 bases and J lost 6 bases. Looked up from germline, CDR1 is MNHEY and CDR2 is SMNVEV (reference sequence). CDR3 size: 14 residues. CDR3 in DNA: TGTGCCAGCAGTTTAGGACTAGCCATCAATGAGCAGTTCTTC. It yields the protein CASSLGLAINEQFF.

The chain carries TRBV28 and TRBJ2-1; 14 bases match TRBD2. Trimming took 4 bases from V and 8 from J; bases not matched to a gene: 10. The germline gives CDR1 MDHEN, CDR2 SYDVKM. The CDR3 is made up of 17 amino acids. The CDR3 sequence: CASSSPTSGRGADEQFF. The DNA for the CDR3 is TGTGCCAGCAGTTCGCCGACTAGCGGGAGGGGGGCCGATGAGCAGTTCTTC.

This rearrangement joins TRBV5-1 to TRBJ2-3, with D hard to call. The germline gives CDR1 SGHRS, CDR2 YFSETQ. CDR3 size: 15 residues. The V end was cut by 2 bases, the J end by 0 bases, with 10 bases between. DNA for the CDR3: TGCGCCAGCAGCTTAGCAACCCTCAGCACAGATACGCAGTATTTT. Translated, it gives CASSLATLSTDTQYF.

Only one count was recorded for this clone. V and J are TRBV5-1 and TRBJ2-5; D may be TRBD1 (6 bases). In germline, CDR1 is SGHRS, CDR2 YFSETQ. CDR3 length: 17 residues. Trimming removed 0 bases at V and 3 bases at J, with 18 bases between. The CDR3 nucleotides read TGCGCCAGCAGCTTGGGGCCCTGGACAGAGGAAAAAGAGACCCAGTACTTC. Translation gives CASSLGPWTEEKETQYF.

The rearrangement uses TRBV28 and TRBJ2-3, with TRBD2 matching over 7 bases. Germline CDR1 and CDR2: MDHEN and SYDVKM. Trimming took 3 bases from V and 1 from J; bases not matched to a gene: 10. CDR3 length: 17 amino acids. CDR3 nucleotide sequence: TGTGCCAGCAGTTTGACTAGCCTCAACGGGGGCACAGATACGCAGTATTTT. Translated, it gives CASSLTSLNGGTDTQYF.